These 12 T cell receptor beta chains were all obtained from the same sample, sequenced in a study of CD8 T cells in ankylosing spondylitis. Study-wide points: For ankylosing spondylitis blood, a TCR beta motif of several highly homologous variants appeared characteristic.

MiXCR, applied by TCRdb to the 5' RACE reads, yields one record per CDR3 protein. The table lists under 850,000 distinct CDR3 sequences, 15% to 20% of them singletons. These receptors lack a known antigen. Sequencing input: blood, either unsorted or a sorted T cell fraction (not recorded which). The receptors shown here come from a male donor with ankylosing spondylitis.

The V call is TRBV30, the J call TRBJ2-3; no clear D. V lost 5 bases, J lost 0 bases, and 6 bases lay in between. This CDR3 comprises 12 residues. Germline V CDR1 and CDR2: GTSNPN, SVGIG (reference sequence). CDR3 protein: CAWGRSTDTQYF. The CDR3 coding sequence is TGTGCCTGGGGCCGAAGCACAGATACGCAGTATTTT. Complete variable domain (other parts from reference TRBV30 and TRBJ2-3): SQTIHQWPATLVQPVGSPLSLECTVEGTSNPNLYWYRQAAGRGLQLLFYSVGIGQISSEVPQNLSASRPQDRQFILSSKKLLLSDSGFYLCAWGRSTDTQYFGPGTRLTVL.

The table lists this clonotype with many counts. The J gene is TRBJ2-1, the V gene TRBV29-1; no clear D. V lost 6 bases, J lost 3 bases, and 18 bases lay in between. This CDR3 spans 15 amino acids. From germline, CDR1 is SQVTM and CDR2 ANQGSEA. Written as DNA, the CDR3 is TGCAGCGTCAGCCGCCCGGCGAGTAACTACAATGAGCAGTTCTTC. Translation gives CSVSRPASNYNEQFF.

This clonotype has a count of ten or more. The chain combines TRBV7-6 with TRBJ2-5; 9 bases match TRBD2. V dropped 1 base and J dropped 5; count of bases not matched to a gene: 8. Germline loops: CDR1 SGHVS, CDR2 FNYEAQ. CDR3 size: 16 residues. CDR3 nucleotide sequence: TGTGCCAGCAGCTTAGACGGGACTAGCTTCGGGGAGACCCAGTACTTC. It codes for CASSLDGTSFGETQYF.

In this sample, this clonotype turned up a few times. The chain links TRBV20-1 to TRBJ2-1; possibly TRBD2 for D (5 bases). The germline V gene has CDR1 DFQATT and CDR2 SNEGSKA (reference sequence). The CDR3 loop spans 13 amino acids. Between the trimmed V and J ends, which lost 3 bases and 6 bases, there was a span of 12 bases. CDR3: CSARSGESNEQFF. DNA for the CDR3: TGCAGTGCTAGGTCCGGGGAGAGCAATGAGCAGTTCTTC.

This clonotype was counted a few times. This chain links TRBV12-3 or TRBV12-4 with TRBJ2-2; TRBD1 is a possible D gene (5 bases). V lost 3 bases, J lost 3 bases, and 8 bases lay in between. The CDR3 covers 14 residues. CDR3 sequence reads: CASSFRQYTGELFF. Written as DNA, the CDR3 is TGTGCCAGCAGTTTTAGACAGTACACCGGGGAGCTGTTTTTT.

V and J are TRBV7-3 and TRBJ2-1; D not certain. V was clipped by 2 bases and J by 9 bases, with 14 bases between them. The CDR3 runs to 14 residues. CDR1 and CDR2 from the germline V gene are SGHTA and FQGTGA. DNA for the CDR3: TGTGCCAGCAGCTTATTAGTAAGCGCTGGTGAGCAGTTCTTC. Amino acid sequence: CASSLLVSAGEQFF.

The chain recombines TRBV4-1 with TRBJ1-5; D possibly corresponds to TRBD1 (5 bases). Germline CDR1 MGHRA, CDR2 YSYEKL. V was pared by 6 bases and J by 3 bases, with 15 bases between. CDR3 length equals 15 residues. CDR3 amino acids: CASSPEDRINQPQHF. Written as DNA, the CDR3 is TGCGCCAGCAGTCCGGAAGACAGAATCAATCAGCCCCAGCATTTT.

There are a few counts of this clonotype. The CDR3, as DNA: TGTGCCATCAGTGAGGGACAGGGACCTTCCTACGAGCAGTACTTC. It encodes CAISEGQGPSYEQYF. This chain connects TRBV10-3 to TRBJ2-7, with TRBD1 matching 8 bases. CDR1 and CDR2 from the germline V gene are ENHRY and SYGVKD. After removal of 2 bases from V and 1 base from J, the junction contained 4 bases not matched to a gene. CDR3 length: 15 residues.

The chain uses TRBV12-3 or TRBV12-4 and TRBJ2-1; a weak D match, TRBD2 (6 bases). Trimming pared 3 bases from V and 4 bases from J, leaving 22 bases between. The CDR3 spans 18 residues. The CDR3 sequence: CASSLGVSGPDHYNEQFF. For the CDR3, the DNA is TGTGCCAGCAGTTTGGGGGTGAGCGGGCCTGATCATTACAATGAGCAGTTCTTC.

This clonotype appeared once. The rearrangement uses TRBV5-1 and TRBJ1-4, with a possible D match to TRBD1 (5 bases). The germline V gene has CDR1 SGHRS and CDR2 YFSETQ. The CDR3 loop spans 14 amino acids. Between the trimmed V and J ends, which lost 4 bases and 4 bases, there was a span of 11 bases. The DNA for the CDR3 is TGCGCCAGCAGCCCGGACACATATAATGAAAAACTGTTTTTT. This codes for CASSPDTYNEKLFF.

This clonotype was recorded a few times. The rearrangement uses TRBV12-3 or TRBV12-4 and TRBJ2-5; TRBD2 is a possible D gene (6 bases). The CDR3 sequence is 12 residues long. Between the trimmed V and J ends, which lost 7 bases and 5 bases, there was a span of 11 bases. The CDR3 region has the DNA TGTGCCAGCATGGAGGGATGGGAGACCCAGTACTTC. It is translated as CASMEGWETQYF.

V is TRBV19 and J is TRBJ2-1; TRBD1 matches 8 bases. Germline loops: CDR1 LNHDA, CDR2 SQIVND (reference sequence). Trimming took 5 bases from V and 1 from J; bases not matched to a gene: 10. The CDR3 extends over 17 amino acids. The chain's CDR3 is CASSATHQGASYNEQFF. CDR3 nucleotide sequence: TGTGCCAGTAGTGCTACCCACCAGGGGGCTTCCTACAATGAGCAGTTCTTC.